This entry features one T cell receptor beta chain sequence. Antigen specificity is unknown. Produced via immunoSEQ multiplex PCR; TCRdb's table is partial and in-frame only. The sample yields around 140,000 clones, about three quarters seen once. This record comes from a study of cytotoxic CD8 clonotypes in ibrutinib-treated CLL. Study-wide background: Recorded responses included approximately 25 partial and 2 complete; following median roughly 70 months, roughly 15 stayed remitted and roughly twelve progressed. After a median roughly twelve months on treatment (6 to 36), response samples were drawn. Whole-study results and caveats: Public clonotypes, found uncommonly, either contracted or stayed stable on treatment.

The length of the CDR3 is 15 residues. With V trimmed by 6 bases and J by 2 bases, 12 bases remained unmatched. Germline-derived CDR1 and CDR2 are SQVTM and ANQGSEA. The chain carries TRBV29-1 and TRBJ2-7, with 8 bases that match TRBD2. The source material was PBMCs, sampled after 24 months of ibrutinib treatment. This sequence originates from a human donor with chronic lymphocytic leukemia. CDR3 bases: TGCAGCGTGGAGGGGGTCAGCGGGGGCACCTACGAGCAGTACTTC. Protein product: CSVEGVSGGTYEQYF.